This T cell receptor (beta chain) was obtained from a study of control samples from healthy donors and cancer patients. With 4 bases removed from V and 6 bases from J, the gap between germline ends came to 7 bases. The CDR3 runs 12 residues. Germline V gene lookup returns CDR1 MNHEY and CDR2 SVGAGI. Repertoires were generated with immunoSEQ multiplex PCR, while TCRdb's copy carries only in-frame clones and drops some. The table includes some 410,000 clones, around nine tenths detected once. The receptor was derived from a man aged 35 to 55 with head and neck cancer. The rearrangement joins TRBV6-5 to TRBJ2-1; D remains unclear. Specimen: PBMCs. This CDR3 is CASSSTVNEQFF. The CDR3 region has the DNA TGTGCCAGCAGTTCGACTGTCAATGAGCAGTTCTTC.